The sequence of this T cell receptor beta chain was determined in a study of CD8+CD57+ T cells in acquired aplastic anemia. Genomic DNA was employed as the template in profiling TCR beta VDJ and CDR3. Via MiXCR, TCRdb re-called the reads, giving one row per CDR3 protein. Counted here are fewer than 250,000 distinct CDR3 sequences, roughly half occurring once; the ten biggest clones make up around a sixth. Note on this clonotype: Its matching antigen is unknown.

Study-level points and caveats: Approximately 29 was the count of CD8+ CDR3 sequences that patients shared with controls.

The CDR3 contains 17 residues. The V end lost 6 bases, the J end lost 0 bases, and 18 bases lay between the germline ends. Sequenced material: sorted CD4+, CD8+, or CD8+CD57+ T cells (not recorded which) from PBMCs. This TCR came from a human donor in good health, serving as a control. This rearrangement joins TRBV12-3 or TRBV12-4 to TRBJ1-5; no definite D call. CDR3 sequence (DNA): TGTGCCAGCAGCAAAAACGGGGTCGGGGATAGCAATCAGCCCCAGCATTTT. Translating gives CASSKNGVGDSNQPQHF.